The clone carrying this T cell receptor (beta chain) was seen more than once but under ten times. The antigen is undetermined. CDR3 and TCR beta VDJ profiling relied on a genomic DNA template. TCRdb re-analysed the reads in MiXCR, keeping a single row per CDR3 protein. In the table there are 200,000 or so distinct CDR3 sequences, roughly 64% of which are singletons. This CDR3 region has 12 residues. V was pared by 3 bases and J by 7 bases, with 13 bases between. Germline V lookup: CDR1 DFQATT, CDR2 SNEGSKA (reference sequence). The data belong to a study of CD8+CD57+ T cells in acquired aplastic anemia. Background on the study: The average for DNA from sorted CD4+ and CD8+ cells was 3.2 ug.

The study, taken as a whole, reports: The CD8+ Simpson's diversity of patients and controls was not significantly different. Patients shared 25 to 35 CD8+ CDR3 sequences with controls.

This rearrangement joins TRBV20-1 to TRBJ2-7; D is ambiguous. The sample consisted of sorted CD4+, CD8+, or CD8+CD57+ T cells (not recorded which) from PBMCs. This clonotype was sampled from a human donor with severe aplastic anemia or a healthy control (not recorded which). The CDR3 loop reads CSARLGPGEQYF. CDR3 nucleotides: TGCAGTGCTAGGCTCGGTCCAGGAGAGCAGTACTTC.